The next 6 T cell receptor beta chains were all read from a single sample in a study of blood T cell repertoires in COVID-19. Profiling relied on immunoSEQ multiplex PCR, and the TCRdb table lists in-frame clones only, not all of them. Of just over 45,000 clones listed, over 80% are singletons. Sequenced: peripheral blood. The receptors were sampled from a human donor in a cohort sampled during active COVID-19.

The sample holds one count of this clone. The chain carries TRBV27 and TRBJ2-2; D might be TRBD2 (5 bases). The V gene's germline CDR1 is MNHEY and CDR2 SMNVEV (reference sequence). The ends were cut back, 0 bases at V and 5 bases at J, with 13 bases in the middle. This CDR3 is 16 amino acids long. The CDR3 spells CASSLSVGGRTGELFF. CDR3 sequence (DNA): TGTGCCAGCAGTTTATCGGTCGGTGGGAGAACCGGGGAGCTGTTTTTT.

The rearrangement links TRBV11-2 to TRBJ2-5; tentative D call: TRBD2 (5 bases). The germline V and J ends were trimmed by 5 bases and 2 bases, with 18 bases remaining between them. Germline CDR1 and CDR2: SGHAT and FQNNGV. The CDR3 runs to 16 residues. CDR3 sequence reads: CASSPRGSGLQETQYF. The CDR3 region has the DNA TGTGCCAGCAGCCCCAGAGGGTCGGGCCTTCAAGAGACCCAGTACTTC.

This chain connects TRBV2 to TRBJ2-1; 15 nucleotides line up with TRBD2. Germline V CDR1 and CDR2: SNHLY, FYNNEI. Losses at the gene ends were 3 bases for V and 10 bases for J; bases not matched to a gene: 4. This CDR3 has 15 amino acids. This CDR3 is CASSDGTSGRREQFF. Written as DNA, the CDR3 is TGTGCCAGCAGTGATGGGACTAGCGGGAGGCGCGAGCAGTTCTTC. The full variable domain, in which reference TRBV2 and TRBJ2-1 provide the parts outside the CDR3, is EPEVTQTPSHQVTQMGQEVILRCVPISNHLYFYWYRQILGQKVEFLVSFYNNEISEKSEIFDDQFSVERPDGSNFTLKIRSTKLEDSAMYFCASSDGTSGRREQFFGPGTRLTVL.

The chain carries TRBV2 and TRBJ2-7; a weak D match, TRBD2 (5 bases). There are 15 residues in the CDR3. The germline gives CDR1 SNHLY, CDR2 FYNNEI. The V and J ends lost 6 bases and 4 bases respectively, with 19 bases between them. CDR3 sequence reads: CASRVPSSILYEQYF. CDR3 sequence (DNA): TGTGCCAGCAGGGTCCCTAGCTCCATTTTGTACGAGCAGTACTTC.

This clone occurred once. V and J are TRBV5-4 and TRBJ2-2; D is uncertain. Trimming shortened V by 3 bases and J by 4 bases, and 4 bases separated the two germline ends. Germline V CDR1 and CDR2: SGHNT, YYREEE (reference sequence). The CDR3 is made up of 12 amino acids. The DNA of the CDR3 is TGTGCCAGCAGCTCTCCCACCGGGGAGCTGTTTTTT. Translating gives CASSSPTGELFF.

This clone was observed a single time. The J gene is TRBJ2-7, the V gene TRBV6-5; 12 bases map to TRBD1. The CDR3 has 13 amino acids. With V trimmed by 7 bases and J by 5 bases, 3 bases remained unmatched. Germline-derived CDR1 and CDR2 are MNHEY and SVGAGI. Written as DNA, the CDR3 is TGTGCCAGCACCGGGACAGGGGGCCACGAGCAGTACTTC. Protein: CASTGTGGHEQYF.